The clone carrying this T cell receptor (beta chain) was counted only a few times. The antigen is undetermined. Drawn from each donor were approximately 10 milliliters of peripheral blood. Samples each had at least 5.5 micrograms of total RNA extracted. This specimen belongs to a study of blood T cells in healthy people across ages. The second PCR ran about 6 to 12 cycles with a sample-barcoded 5' primer and J-beta primers. Template switching added a 12-random-nucleotide identifier to every cDNA molecule. TCRdb re-called the 5' RACE reads with MiXCR, one entry per CDR3 protein. The sample lists roughly 500,000 distinct CDR3 sequences; about 25% were seen once. The V and J ends lost 6 bases and 0 bases, in that order; junction bases with no gene match: 15. The CDR3 contains 17 residues. CDR1 DFQATT and CDR2 SNEGSKA come from the germline V gene (reference sequence). General study results and limits: Expanded clonotype changes were possibly confounded by unknown donor CMV status.

V is TRBV20-1 and J is TRBJ1-2, with 8 bases matching TRBD1. The sample consisted of blood. The TCR sequence derives from a woman between 65 and 79 years old in good health. The CDR3 is CSACRQGPQLANYGYTF. The CDR3 DNA reads as TGCAGTGCCTGCCGACAGGGGCCGCAGTTAGCTAACTATGGCTACACCTTC.